Listed here is a single TCR beta chain. Its antigen is not identified. Those with chemo-refractory metastatic non-small-cell lung cancer were treated with focal radiation combined with CTLA-4 blockade using ipilimumab. V was cut by 0 bases and J by 4 bases, with 13 bases left in between. The CDR3 contains 16 residues. Per germline, CDR1 SGHRS and CDR2 YFSETQ. Clones were sequenced by immunoSEQ multiplex PCR, and TCRdb holds only the in-frame ones, with some missing. Of over 100,000 clones listed, 81% were seen once; the top ten hold about 3.3%. The data are from a study of radiotherapy plus CTLA-4 blockade in lung cancer. On the study more broadly: Objective responses were seen in 18% of patients, disease control in approximately 29%. Study conclusions and caveats: Among blood TCR repertoires after radiotherapy plus ipilimumab, tumor-derived clones expanded.

This TCR came from a human donor with non-small cell lung cancer that progressed on radiotherapy plus ipilimumab. Some clones in this sample may be carry-over from other donors' samples. This chain uses TRBV5-1 with TRBJ2-2; tentatively, D is TRBD1 or TRBD2 (6 bases each). This sample comprised peripheral blood, obtained from a patient treated with radiotherapy plus ipilimumab. The CDR3 sequence: CASSLVPGATTGELFF. For the CDR3, the DNA is TGCGCCAGCAGCTTGGTTCCGGGGGCGACCACCGGGGAGCTGTTTTTT.